These T cell receptor beta chains were read from a single sample in a study of cytomegalovirus exposure and HLA in healthy donors. Libraries were prepared by immunoSEQ multiplex PCR; TCRdb keeps only in-frame clonotypes and omits some of them. The data hold approximately 110,000 clones, with approximately 70% observed a single time. The sample taken for sequencing was PBMCs. The source of these receptors is a young man in good health and CMV-seronegative. Each CDR3 is given with its conserved first and last residue. The order of the fields is D gene, J gene, CDR3 length, clone size, V gene, CDR3 protein, CDR3 DNA. The D gene is left open where the match is weak. Clone size is shown for a subset of rows, as once, few, many or a class of expanded clone.

>TRBD1|TRBJ2-5|16|.|TRBV28
CASSPSTGTGKQTQYF
TGTGCCAGCAGTCCTTCGACCGGGACAGGGAAACAGACCCAGTACTTC
>.|TRBJ2-4|15|.|TRBV5-6
CASTLGGLAKNIQYF
TGTGCCAGCACCCTGGGAGGTCTAGCCAAAAACATTCAGTACTTC
>.|TRBJ1-1|13|.|TRBV6-1
CASRVQGNTEAFF
TGTGCCAGCAGAGTTCAGGGGAACACTGAAGCTTTCTTT
>.|TRBJ2-1|12|.|TRBV5-1
CASRSDRDQQFF
TGCGCCAGCAGATCCGACCGGGATCAGCAGTTCTTC
>.|TRBJ2-3|14|.|TRBV2
CASKLGTGSGTQYF
TGTGCCAGCAAACTGGGTACAGGGTCAGGTACGCAGTATTTT
>TRBD2|TRBJ2-7|16|.|TRBV18
CASSPGTSGTSYEQYF
TGTGCCAGCTCACCCGGGACTAGCGGGACTAGTTACGAGCAGTACTTC
>.|TRBJ1-6|14|few|TRBV6-6
CASSYKDKVTPLHF
TGTGCCAGCAGTTACAAGGACAAAGTGACACCCCTCCACTTT
>TRBD2|TRBJ2-1|17|.|TRBV5-1
CASSLVPPGGLKNEQFF
TGCGCCAGCAGCTTGGTTCCGCCGGGAGGGCTTAAGAATGAGCAGTTCTTC
>.|TRBJ2-3|15|.|TRBV7-9
CASSPGKTSTDTQYF
TGTGCCAGCAGCCCGGGGAAAACTAGCACAGATACGCAGTATTTT
>TRBD1|TRBJ2-7|15|.|TRBV6-1
CASSEGTGGPYEQYF
TGTGCCAGCAGTGAAGGGACAGGGGGCCCCTACGAGCAGTACTTC